The source of this T cell receptor (beta chain) is a study of identical twins. The CDR3 sequence is 17 residues long. Trimming shortened V by 1 base and J by 4 bases, and 22 bases separated the two germline ends. Germline assignment: CDR1 DFQATT and CDR2 SNEGSKA (reference sequence). Template switching introduced a universal primer site, and the cDNA bore unique molecular identifiers. MiXCR, applied by TCRdb to the 5' RACE reads, yields one record per CDR3 protein. The table includes 570,000 or so distinct CDR3 sequences, approximately 10% detected once. Study-level results: Conclusions leaned on cross-sectional statistical analysis and did not track the same donors over time. High-abundance cord blood beta clonotypes had fewer insertions; memory repertoires showed none.

This clonotype has just a few counts. What it binds is unknown. Separately, the same data were catalogued under a study of yellow fever vaccine responses in identical twins.

The chain combines TRBV20-1 with TRBJ1-2; TRBD1 might be the D (5 bases). The TCR originated in a woman aged 18-29 years in good health. The specimen was PBMCs. DNA for the CDR3: TGCAGTGCTAGAGCCCCGGGGCCCGCGAACGAAATCTATGGCTACACCTTC. This encodes CSARAPGPANEIYGYTF.